The 16 T cell receptor beta chains below all came from one sample that was sequenced in a study of post-analysis software for immune sequencing data. Prepared TCR beta cDNA libraries contained unique molecular identifiers. A single record per CDR3 protein comes from TCRdb applying MiXCR to the PCR reads. This sample has approximately 730,000 distinct CDR3 sequences, with 40% to 55% found just once. Their cognate antigens are unknown. Broader study findings: Controls showed lower frequencies than patients for five TRBV segments, and TRBV5-6, TRBV5-1 and TRBV20-1 were among these.

Sequenced sample: blood. Source of these receptors: a girl between 5 and 17 years old with multiple sclerosis.

The CDR3 protein is CASSYDHRGKQYF. The CDR3 DNA is TGTGCCAGCAGTTACGACCACAGGGGAAAGCAGTACTTC. This chain joins TRBV6-5 and TRBJ2-5, with 7 bases identical to TRBD1. The CDR3 has 13 residues. Germline assignment: CDR1 MNHEY and CDR2 SVGAGI. V gave up 2 bases and J gave up 11 bases; unmatched junction bases: 8.

This clonotype was detected a few times. V usage is TRBV5-5 and J usage is TRBJ2-4, with a possible D match to TRBD2 (6 bases). The J call may be in error: the DNA end matches TRBJ2-5 better. Germline CDR1 is SGHKS and CDR2 is YYEKEE (reference sequence). The CDR3 extends over 14 amino acids. The CDR3 sequence: CASSLLASVETQYF. Written as DNA, the CDR3 is TGTGCCAGCAGCTTGTTGGCTAGCGTGGAGACCCAGTACTTC.

The rearrangement joins TRBV7-2 to TRBJ1-5, with D unresolved. CDR1 is SGHTA, CDR2 FQGNSA, per germline. This CDR3 contains 13 residues. Trimming pared 5 bases from V and 9 bases from J, leaving 14 bases between. CDR3 region: CASSPTGNRPQHF. DNA for the CDR3: TGTGCCAGCAGCCCGACTGGGAATAGGCCCCAGCATTTT.

The CDR3 DNA is TGTGCCAGCAGTTTACCTTTCAGACTAGCGGGAGGGCGGATAGGAGAGCAGTACTTC. Its translation is CASSLPFRLAGGRIGEQYF. The chain has TRBV12-3 or TRBV12-4 and TRBJ2-5; 14 nucleotides line up with TRBD2. CDR3 size: 19 residues. Unmatched junction bases numbered 19, after V lost 2 bases and J lost 11 bases.

This chain uses TRBV5-1 with TRBJ1-2, with no clear D. V was cut by 0 bases and J by 8 bases, with 11 bases left in between. Germline assignment: CDR1 SGHRS and CDR2 YFSETQ. The CDR3 covers 13 residues. CDR3 loop: CASSLDPSDGYTF. DNA for the CDR3: TGCGCCAGCAGCTTGGACCCCAGTGACGGCTACACCTTC.

This clonotype has a handful of counts. The chain has TRBV3-1 and TRBJ1-1; 8 bases line up with TRBD1. Germline-derived CDR1 and CDR2 are LGHDT and YNNKEL (reference sequence). The CDR3 runs to 15 residues. The V gene end was trimmed by 2 bases and the J gene end by 4 bases; junction bases not matched to a gene: 6. In DNA form, the CDR3 reads TGTGCCAGCAGCCAAAGTACAGGGGGTCGCACTGAAGCTTTCTTT. It encodes CASSQSTGGRTEAFF. The entire variable domain, with the rest obtained from reference TRBV3-1 and TRBJ1-1, is as follows: DTAVSQTPKYLVTQMGNDKSIKCEQNLGHDTMYWYKQDSKKFLKIMFSYNNKELIINETVPNRFSPKSPDKAHLNLHINSLELGDSAVYFCASSQSTGGRTEAFFGQGTRLTVV.

This clonotype turned up a few times. The gene calls are TRBV15 and TRBJ2-4; D not resolved. The J call may be wrong; the DNA end is better matched by TRBJ2-5. This CDR3 is 16 amino acids long. Germline V CDR1 and CDR2: LNHNV, YYDKDF (reference sequence). This chain's CDR3 is CATSSPAVGTSETQYF. CDR3 nucleotide sequence: TGTGCCACCAGCAGTCCCGCGGTGGGCACATCAGAGACCCAGTACTTC.

This clonotype has just a few counts. This chain uses TRBV29-1 with TRBJ2-7, with D maybe TRBD2 (6 bases). The germline CDR1 and CDR2 sequences are SQVTM and ANQGSEA. This CDR3 region has 14 residues. Between the trimmed V and J ends, which lost 4 bases and 4 bases, there was a span of 17 bases. The CDR3 region is CSVAWTMGNYEQYF. DNA for the CDR3: TGCAGCGTTGCCTGGACTATGGGGAATTACGAGCAGTACTTC.

This chain connects TRBV20-1 to TRBJ1-2; D possibly corresponds to TRBD1 (6 bases). Germline lookup yields CDR1 DFQATT and CDR2 SNEGSKA (reference sequence). The CDR3 is made up of 15 amino acids. Trimming removed 6 bases from V and 6 bases from J, with 23 bases in between. CDR3: CSARMDSLGGDGYTF. The CDR3 nucleotides are TGCAGTGCACGGATGGACAGCCTCGGAGGTGATGGCTACACCTTC.

The rearrangement links TRBV15 to TRBJ2-7; TRBD1 agrees at 10 bases. V shed 0 bases, J shed 2 bases, and the junction held 1 base outside the gene matches. This CDR3 region has 15 residues. Germline V lookup: CDR1 LNHNV, CDR2 YYDKDF (reference sequence). The CDR3 sequence is CATSREGQGAYEQYF. CDR3 bases: TGTGCCACCAGCAGAGAAGGACAGGGGGCCTACGAGCAGTACTTC.

The J gene is TRBJ1-1, the V gene TRBV5-1; possibly TRBD1 for D (6 bases). The CDR3 spans 13 residues. CDR1 SGHRS and CDR2 YFSETQ come from the germline V gene. Trimming took off 4 bases at V and 5 bases at J, with 12 bases between the two ends. In nucleotides, the CDR3 is TGCGCCAGCAGCGTCACAGGGCCAACTGAAGCTTTCTTT. This gives the protein CASSVTGPTEAFF.

This chain joins TRBV12-3 or TRBV12-4 and TRBJ2-6, with TRBD1 matching 8 bases. Germline trimming cut 6 bases from V and 0 bases from J; bases unmatched to any gene: 4. There are 16 residues in the CDR3. CDR3 amino acids: CASRGQESSGANVLTF. The CDR3 DNA reads as TGTGCCAGCAGGGGACAGGAGAGCTCTGGGGCCAACGTCCTGACTTTC.

This clonotype was counted a few times. V and J are TRBV19 and TRBJ1-4; no firm D call. Between the trimmed V and J ends, which lost 3 bases and 8 bases, there was a span of 28 bases. This CDR3 comprises 19 residues. Germline assignment: CDR1 LNHDA and CDR2 SQIVND (reference sequence). DNA of the CDR3: TGTGCCAGTAGTATGAGCTTCGGTTCTGGGCTCGGGGTAGCAGAAAAACTGTTTTTT. As protein: CASSMSFGSGLGVAEKLFF. The full variable domain, in which reference TRBV19 and TRBJ1-4 provide the parts outside the CDR3, is DGGITQSPKYLFRKEGQNVTLSCEQNLNHDAMYWYRQDPGQGLRLIYYSQIVNDFQKGDIAEGYSVSREKKESFPLTVTSAQKNPTAFYLCASSMSFGSGLGVAEKLFFGSGTQLSVL.

The chain joins TRBV6-6 to TRBJ2-7; 7 bases match TRBD1. Germline V gene sequence: CDR1 MNHNY, CDR2 SVGAGI (reference sequence). The CDR3 length is 16 residues. V was pared by 5 bases and J by 1 base, with 11 bases of the junction left unmatched. This CDR3 is CASSALGPGQSYEQYF. The CDR3 DNA is TGTGCCAGCAGTGCCCTCGGGCCGGGACAGTCCTACGAGCAGTACTTC.

This chain joins TRBV25-1 and TRBJ2-1; D perhaps matches TRBD1 (6 bases). TRBJ2-7 matches the DNA end more closely, so the J call is doubtful. The CDR3 extends over 13 amino acids. The germline CDR1 and CDR2 sequences are MGHDK and SYGVNS. The CDR3 spells CASSQTGLSEQYF. The CDR3 nucleotides read TGTGCCAGCAGTCAAACAGGGTTGTCTGAGCAGTACTTC.

V gene TRBV5-1 combines with J gene TRBJ2-5, with TRBD1 matching 8 bases. The germline V gene has CDR1 SGHRS and CDR2 YFSETQ. CDR3 length: 15 amino acids. The ends lost 4 bases at V and 4 bases at J; junction bases unmatched: 9. The CDR3 DNA sequence: TGCGCCAGCAGCCTGAGGACAGGGCTCTCAGAGACCCAGTACTTC. It codes for CASSLRTGLSETQYF.